This is a list of T cell receptor beta chains from one sample in a study of T cell repertoires in cytomegalovirus infection. TCRdb re-called the reads through MiXCR, storing one row per CDR3 protein. The table includes 120,000 to 150,000 distinct CDR3 sequences, roughly 6% detected once. The sample comprised PBMCs. These receptor sequences come from a human donor in good health (CMV status not recorded). Some clones in this sample may be carry-over from other donors' samples. CDR3s include the opening cysteine and the closing phenylalanine or tryptophan. Each record gives: J gene, D gene, V gene, clone size, CDR3 DNA, CDR3 protein. D genes are given only for firm matches. Clone size is shown for a subset of rows, as once, few, many or a class of expanded clone.

J: TRBJ1-4
D: .
V: TRBV10-3
size: many
DNA: TGTGCCATCAGTGATGGGACAAGCAACGCTAATGAAAAACTGTTTTTT
CDR3: CAISDGTSNANEKLFF

J: TRBJ1-1
D: .
V: TRBV2
size: many
DNA: TGTGCCAGCAGACCCGGACAGATGAACACTGAAGCTTTCTTT
CDR3: CASRPGQMNTEAFF

J: TRBJ2-2
D: TRBD2
V: TRBV7-2
size: few
DNA: TGTGCCAGCAGCTGGGGACTAGCGAGCACCGGGGAGCTGTTTTTT
CDR3: CASSWGLASTGELFF

J: TRBJ1-6
D: .
V: TRBV7-2
size: many
DNA: TGTGCCAGCAGCTGGGGGATAGGGGCCGTGGATTCACCCCTCCACTTT
CDR3: CASSWGIGAVDSPLHF

J: TRBJ2-4
D: .
V: TRBV7-2
size: many
DNA: TGTGCCAGCAGTTTAGCCAAAAACATTCAGTACTTC
CDR3: CASSLAKNIQYF

J: TRBJ1-6
D: .
V: TRBV28
size: .
DNA: TGTGCCAGCAGTTTACTCAGGGCCGGTTCACCCCTCCACTTT
CDR3: CASSLLRAGSPLHF

J: TRBJ2-2
D: TRBD2
V: TRBV7-2
size: few
DNA: TGTGCCAGCAGCTTAACGGGACTAGCCACCGGGGAGCTGTTTTTT
CDR3: CASSLTGLATGELFF

J: TRBJ2-7
D: .
V: TRBV28
size: .
DNA: TGTGCCAGCAGTCCGGTGAGGATCCACGAGCAGTACTTC
CDR3: CASSPVRIHEQYF

J: TRBJ2-1
D: .
V: TRBV12-3/TRBV12-4
size: .
DNA: TGTGCCAGCAGTTTTGAGGTAGTCGGGGACAATGAGCAGTTCTTC
CDR3: CASSFEVVGDNEQFF

J: TRBJ1-1
D: .
V: TRBV6-1
size: many
DNA: TGTGCCAGCAGTCCAAACAGGGCGAACACTGAAGCTTTCTTT
CDR3: CASSPNRANTEAFF

J: TRBJ1-1
D: .
V: TRBV29-1
size: few
DNA: TGCAGCGTTGAACATGGATCCATGAACACTGAAGCTTTCTTT
CDR3: CSVEHGSMNTEAFF

J: TRBJ2-7
D: TRBD1
V: TRBV7-2
size: many
DNA: TGTGCCAGCAGCTTCTCAGGGGGTGGCGAGCAGTACTTC
CDR3: CASSFSGGGEQYF

J: TRBJ1-1
D: TRBD1
V: TRBV12-3/TRBV12-4
size: many
DNA: TGTGCCAGCAGTTCCACCGGGACAGCTTATACTGAAGCTTTCTTT
CDR3: CASSSTGTAYTEAFF

J: TRBJ2-3
D: TRBD1
V: TRBV7-3
size: many
DNA: TGTGCCAGCAGCCCTGCAGGGACAGGGGTTGGGGATACGCAGTATTTT
CDR3: CASSPAGTGVGDTQYF

J: TRBJ2-6
D: TRBD1
V: TRBV7-8
size: many
DNA: TGTGCCAGCAGCCTCCGGAGGGGACAGGCTGGGGCCAACGTCCTGACTTTC
CDR3: CASSLRRGQAGANVLTF

J: TRBJ2-3
D: .
V: TRBV11-2
size: many
DNA: TGTGCCAGCAGCCGCGTAGGGGGGCGCACAGATACGCAGTATTTT
CDR3: CASSRVGGRTDTQYF

J: TRBJ2-7
D: .
V: TRBV5-4
size: many
DNA: TGTGCCAGCGGCACCGGGCGGGGTGGCGAGCAGTACTTC
CDR3: CASGTGRGGEQYF

J: TRBJ2-7
D: .
V: TRBV7-2
size: many
DNA: TGTGCCAGCAGCTTACCGGCTAGCCGCTACGAGCAGTACTTC
CDR3: CASSLPASRYEQYF

J: TRBJ2-3
D: .
V: TRBV27
size: many
DNA: TGTGCCAGCAGTCGCGGGGATAGCACAGATACGCAGTATTTT
CDR3: CASSRGDSTDTQYF

J: TRBJ2-1
D: TRBD2
V: TRBV19
size: few
DNA: TGTGCCAGTAGTATCCAGCGGGGGGTCCATGAGCAGTTCTTC
CDR3: CASSIQRGVHEQFF

J: TRBJ1-2
D: TRBD1
V: TRBV10-3
size: few
DNA: TGTGCCATCAGACCTGGGACAGGAAATGGGGATGGCTACACCTTC
CDR3: CAIRPGTGNGDGYTF

J: TRBJ1-1
D: .
V: TRBV7-3
size: many
DNA: TGTGCCAGCAGCTTGGGGGGGGGCCGGTCAATGAACACTGAAGCTTTCTTT
CDR3: CASSLGGGRSMNTEAFF

J: TRBJ1-4
D: .
V: TRBV5-6
size: many
DNA: TGTGCCAGCAGCAGTAATTTGGGGGACGAAAAACTGTTTTTT
CDR3: CASSSNLGDEKLFF

J: TRBJ1-1
D: TRBD1
V: TRBV29-1
size: .
DNA: TGCAGCACGCGGACAGGGAACACTGAAGCTTTCTTT
CDR3: CSTRTGNTEAFF

J: TRBJ1-1
D: .
V: TRBV19
size: few
DNA: TGTGCCAGTAGCACCGGACTTTCGGAAGCTTTCTTT
CDR3: CASSTGLSEAFF

J: TRBJ2-2
D: .
V: TRBV7-2
size: many
DNA: TGTGCCAGCAGCCTCCGAGGGGGGCCCCCGAACACCGGGGAGCTGTTTTTT
CDR3: CASSLRGGPPNTGELFF

J: TRBJ1-1
D: .
V: TRBV15
size: .
DNA: TGTGCCACCAGCGAACAGGGATTGGGGACTGAAGCTTTCTTT
CDR3: CATSEQGLGTEAFF

J: TRBJ2-7
D: TRBD2
V: TRBV29-1
size: many
DNA: TGCAGCGTTGAGATTGGTAGCGGGTCACTTTACGAGCAGTACTTC
CDR3: CSVEIGSGSLYEQYF

J: TRBJ2-7
D: .
V: TRBV29-1
size: .
DNA: TGCAGCGTTGAAGACACCTTAGGGAGCTCCTACGAGCAGTACTTC
CDR3: CSVEDTLGSSYEQYF

J: TRBJ2-2
D: .
V: TRBV7-3
size: many
DNA: TGTGCCATCCTGGGTAACACCGGGGAGCTGTTTTTT
CDR3: CAILGNTGELFF

J: TRBJ1-1
D: TRBD1
V: TRBV11-2
size: few
DNA: TGTGCCAGCAGCAAATCGACAGGGGGCAGGACTGAAGCTTTCTTT
CDR3: CASSKSTGGRTEAFF

J: TRBJ2-7
D: TRBD2
V: TRBV12-3/TRBV12-4
size: many
DNA: TGTGCCAGCAGCTCTACCGGGACTAGCTTTGGCGAGCAGTACTTC
CDR3: CASSSTGTSFGEQYF

J: TRBJ2-4
D: TRBD1
V: TRBV28
size: many
DNA: TGTGCCAGCAGTTCTCGCCGGGACAGCATAGCCAAAAACATTCAGTACTTC
CDR3: CASSSRRDSIAKNIQYF

J: TRBJ1-2
D: .
V: TRBV6-6
size: few
DNA: TGTGCCAGCAGTTCGTGGAGCAGGGCGGAGGGCTACACCTTC
CDR3: CASSSWSRAEGYTF

J: TRBJ2-5
D: TRBD1
V: TRBV20-1
size: many
DNA: TGCAGTGCCCTGAAGACAGGGAACCAAGAGACCCAGTACTTC
CDR3: CSALKTGNQETQYF

J: TRBJ1-3
D: TRBD1
V: TRBV7-2
size: many
DNA: TGTGCCAGCAGCTTGGCCAGGGGGACCTCTGGAAACACCATATATTTT
CDR3: CASSLARGTSGNTIYF

J: TRBJ2-7
D: .
V: TRBV19
size: few
DNA: TGTGCCAGTAGTATAGGAACAGGAGGAGACAGGCCTTACGAGCAGTACTTC
CDR3: CASSIGTGGDRPYEQYF

J: TRBJ2-3
D: TRBD1
V: TRBV24-1
size: many
DNA: TGTGCCACCAGTGATCCGGGGACAGGGAACACAGATACGCAGTATTTT
CDR3: CATSDPGTGNTDTQYF

J: TRBJ2-5
D: TRBD2
V: TRBV5-1
size: .
DNA: TGCGCCAGCAGCTTACAGACTAGCGGGGGGAGAGAGACCCAGTACTTC
CDR3: CASSLQTSGGRETQYF

J: TRBJ1-6
D: TRBD1
V: TRBV19
size: many
DNA: TGTGCCAGTAGTATCGATACGACGATGGCAGGGGGTCATTCACCCCTCCACTTT
CDR3: CASSIDTTMAGGHSPLHF

J: TRBJ2-2
D: TRBD2
V: TRBV29-1
size: .
DNA: TGCAGCGCCACACCCCGCGGGGGGCAGAGCACCGGGGAGCTGTTTTTT
CDR3: CSATPRGGQSTGELFF

J: TRBJ2-1
D: .
V: TRBV7-2
size: many
DNA: TGTGCCAGCAGCTTAAGGGAAACAAGCTACAATGAGCAGTTCTTC
CDR3: CASSLRETSYNEQFF

J: TRBJ2-5
D: TRBD2
V: TRBV4-2
size: few
DNA: TGTGCCAGCAGCCAAGATCCCGGGGGGGATGAGACCCAGTACTTC
CDR3: CASSQDPGGDETQYF

J: TRBJ1-5
D: .
V: TRBV7-9
size: few
DNA: TGTGCCAGCAGCTCGACAGGACAACAGCCCCAGCATTTT
CDR3: CASSSTGQQPQHF

J: TRBJ2-5
D: .
V: TRBV3-1
size: few
DNA: TGTGCCAGCAGCCAAGTTTGGAAAGAGACCCAGTACTTC
CDR3: CASSQVWKETQYF

J: TRBJ2-7
D: TRBD1
V: TRBV7-8
size: many
DNA: TGTGCCAGCGTACAGGACAGGGGGCGTTACGAGCAGTACTTC
CDR3: CASVQDRGRYEQYF

J: TRBJ1-3
D: .
V: TRBV10-3
size: .
DNA: TGTGCCATCAGTGGCTACGCAGGTTACTCTGGAAACACCATATATTTT
CDR3: CAISGYAGYSGNTIYF

J: TRBJ2-2
D: .
V: TRBV6-4
size: .
DNA: TGTGCCAGCAGTGACTCGACAGCGAACACCGGGGAGCTGTTTTTT
CDR3: CASSDSTANTGELFF

J: TRBJ2-6
D: TRBD2
V: TRBV20-1
size: .
DNA: TGCAGTGCTCCTCAGCGGGGGGCCTCTGGGGCCAACGTCCTGACTTTC
CDR3: CSAPQRGASGANVLTF

J: TRBJ2-1
D: TRBD2
V: TRBV6-2/TRBV6-3
size: .
DNA: TGTGCCAGCAGCCTCGGACTAGTTAGGCTAAATGAGCAGTTCTTC
CDR3: CASSLGLVRLNEQFF

J: TRBJ2-3
D: .
V: TRBV5-1
size: many
DNA: TGCGCCAGCAGCACCGGGGGGCAGTCCACAGATACGCAGTATTTT
CDR3: CASSTGGQSTDTQYF

J: TRBJ1-5
D: TRBD1
V: TRBV29-1
size: .
DNA: TGCAGCGTCGGGACAGGTACTGATCAGCCCCAGCATTTT
CDR3: CSVGTGTDQPQHF

J: TRBJ2-1
D: .
V: TRBV7-2
size: many
DNA: TGTGCCAGCAGCTTAGACGTCAACCCCTACAATGAGCAGTTCTTC
CDR3: CASSLDVNPYNEQFF

J: TRBJ2-7
D: .
V: TRBV7-6
size: many
DNA: TGTGCCAGCAGCTTAGCGAGTACCGGCGAGCAGTACTTC
CDR3: CASSLASTGEQYF

J: TRBJ2-3
D: TRBD1
V: TRBV11-2
size: many
DNA: TGTGCCAGCTGTAATATACGATCCGGGACAGCCCACACAGATACGCAGTATTTT
CDR3: CASCNIRSGTAHTDTQYF